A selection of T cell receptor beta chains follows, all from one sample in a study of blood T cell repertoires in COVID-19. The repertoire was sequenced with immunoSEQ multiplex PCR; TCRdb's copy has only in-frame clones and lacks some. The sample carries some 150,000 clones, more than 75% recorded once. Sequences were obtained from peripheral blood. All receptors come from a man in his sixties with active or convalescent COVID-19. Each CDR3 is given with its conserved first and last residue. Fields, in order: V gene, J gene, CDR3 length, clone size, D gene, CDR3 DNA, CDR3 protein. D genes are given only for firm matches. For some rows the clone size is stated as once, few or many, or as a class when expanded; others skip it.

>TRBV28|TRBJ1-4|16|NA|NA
TGTGCCAGCAGTCTACTAGACGGGGCAACTAATGAAAAACTGTTTTTT
CASSLLDGATNEKLFF
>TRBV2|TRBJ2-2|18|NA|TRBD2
TGTGCCAGCAACCTCTTACTAGCGGGAGGGCCGAGGACCGGGGAGCTGTTTTTT
CASNLLLAGGPRTGELFF
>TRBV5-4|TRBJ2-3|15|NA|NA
TGTGCCAGCAGCGGTGGGGGACTTAAGGTGGATACGCAGTATTTT
CASSGGGLKVDTQYF
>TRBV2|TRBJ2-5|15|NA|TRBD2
TGTGCCAGCAGTGGTAGCGGGGGAGTCGAAGAGACCCAGTACTTC
CASSGSGGVEETQYF
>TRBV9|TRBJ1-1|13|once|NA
TGTGCCAGCAGCGTACTTTTGAACACTGAAGCTTTCTTT
CASSVLLNTEAFF
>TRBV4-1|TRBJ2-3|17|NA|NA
TGCGCCAGCAGCCAAGCCCCCCTAGGCAGCGCCACAGATACGCAGTATTTT
CASSQAPLGSATDTQYF
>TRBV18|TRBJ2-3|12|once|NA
TGTGCCAGCTCACCCTTCCAGGCCGGGGGGTATTTT
CASSPFQAGGYF
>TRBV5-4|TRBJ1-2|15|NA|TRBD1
TGTGCCAGCAGAAAAACCGGACAGGGCGCCTATGGCTACACCTTC
CASRKTGQGAYGYTF
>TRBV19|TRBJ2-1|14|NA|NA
TGTGCCAGTAGCCGTCCGACTGGCTTCGATGAGCAGTTCTTC
CASSRPTGFDEQFF
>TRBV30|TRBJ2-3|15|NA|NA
TGTGCCTGGAGTGTACCGAGCGGCGTCACAGATACGCAGTATTTT
CAWSVPSGVTDTQYF
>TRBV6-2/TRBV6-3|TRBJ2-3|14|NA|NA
TGTGCCAGCAGTTACTCGCGATCCCCAGATACGCAGTATTTT
CASSYSRSPDTQYF
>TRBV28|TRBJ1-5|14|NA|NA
TGTGCCAGCAGTTTCGAACGCCGCGGCCTGCCCCAGCATTTT
CASSFERRGLPQHF
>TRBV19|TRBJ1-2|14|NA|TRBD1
TGTGCCAGTATCGGAGGACAGGGGTATTATGGCTACACCTTC
CASIGGQGYYGYTF
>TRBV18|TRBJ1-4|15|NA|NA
TGTGCCAGCTCATCCCAGACTGCAACTAATGAAAAACTGTTTTTT
CASSSQTATNEKLFF